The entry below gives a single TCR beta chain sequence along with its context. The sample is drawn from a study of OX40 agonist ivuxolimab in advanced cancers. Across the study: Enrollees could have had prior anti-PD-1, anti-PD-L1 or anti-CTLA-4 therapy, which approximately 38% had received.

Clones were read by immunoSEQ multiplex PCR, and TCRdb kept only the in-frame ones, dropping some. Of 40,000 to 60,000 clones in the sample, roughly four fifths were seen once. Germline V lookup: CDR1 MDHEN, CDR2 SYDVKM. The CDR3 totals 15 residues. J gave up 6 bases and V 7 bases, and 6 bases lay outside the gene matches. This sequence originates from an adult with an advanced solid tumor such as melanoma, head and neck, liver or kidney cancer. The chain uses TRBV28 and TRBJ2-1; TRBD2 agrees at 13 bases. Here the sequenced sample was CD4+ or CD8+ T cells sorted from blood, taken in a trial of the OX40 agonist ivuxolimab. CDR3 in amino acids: CASTLGTSGTNEQFF. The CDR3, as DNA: TGTGCCAGCACCCTCGGGACTAGCGGGACCAATGAGCAGTTCTTC. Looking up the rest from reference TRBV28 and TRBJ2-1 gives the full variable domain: DVKVTQSSRYLVKRTGEKVFLECVQDMDHENMFWYRQDPGLGLRLIYFSYDVKMKEKGDIPEGYSVSREKKERFSLILESASTNQTSMYLCASTLGTSGTNEQFFGPGTRLTVL.